The TCR beta chain described here comes from a study of OX40 agonist ivuxolimab in advanced cancers. Whole-study context: Patients were treated with ivuxolimab, an agonistic anti-OX40 (CD134) antibody. All patients had ivuxolimab intravenously every 2 weeks at 0.01 to 10 mg/kg. Of the participants, roughly 40% had some prior anti-PD-1, anti-PD-L1 or anti-CTLA-4 therapy, which was allowed.

Points on this clone: Its antigen is undetermined.

Libraries were prepared by immunoSEQ multiplex PCR; TCRdb keeps only in-frame clonotypes and omits some of them. This sample has roughly 61,000 clones; roughly 85% occur once, and the top ten carry more than 0.4%. Study results and limitations: Clones of CD4+ and CD8+ blood T cells grew by week 6 at doses of 0.1 to 3.0 mg/kg.

Trimming took 3 bases from V and 4 from J, leaving 9 bases between them. CDR3 length: 14 residues. Germline CDR1 and CDR2: LNHNV and YYDKDF (reference sequence). The sequence came from an adult with an advanced solid tumor such as melanoma, head and neck, liver or kidney cancer. This material consisted of CD4+ or CD8+ T cells sorted from blood, taken in a trial of the OX40 agonist ivuxolimab. The chain carries TRBV15 and TRBJ2-2; D is possibly TRBD2 (6 bases). CDR3 residues: CATSRGGVTGELFF. In DNA, the CDR3 is TGTGCCACCAGCAGGGGAGGAGTCACCGGGGAGCTGTTTTTT.